A single sample is the source of the 25 T cell receptor beta chains below, sequenced in a study of T cell responses to AZD1222 COVID-19 vaccine. The method was immunoSEQ multiplex PCR; TCRdb's version includes in-frame clones alone and lacks a portion of them. This table has some 130,000 clones, approximately 91% appearing once. The sample consisted of peripheral blood, taken 28 days after the second AZD1222 dose. These TCRs come from an adult who received the AZD1222 COVID-19 vaccine.

In its sample, this clone was seen a few times. The DNA for the CDR3 is TGTGCCAGCAGTGAGTGGCGGGTCTACGAGCAGTACTTC. Protein sequence: CASSEWRVYEQYF. The rearrangement joins TRBV6-1 to TRBJ2-7, with D maybe TRBD2 (5 bases). The germline CDR1 and CDR2 sequences are MNHNS and SASEGT. This CDR3 is 13 amino acids long. The V gene lost 3 bases and the J gene lost 3 bases, with 9 bases spanning the gap.

The J gene is TRBJ2-3, the V gene TRBV6-5, with D maybe TRBD1 (5 bases). V was trimmed by 10 bases and J by 1 base, leaving 12 bases between them. The CDR3 covers 13 residues. The germline V gene has CDR1 MNHEY and CDR2 SVGAGI. CDR3 nucleotide sequence: TGTGCCATCAAAATACAGGGCACAGATACGCAGTATTTT. Translated: CAIKIQGTDTQYF.

The chain uses TRBV2 and TRBJ2-3; D is possibly TRBD2 (6 bases). CDR3 length equals 14 residues. The V and J ends lost 11 bases and 0 bases respectively, with 15 bases between them. Germline loops: CDR1 SNHLY, CDR2 FYNNEI. This chain's CDR3 is CAGGPTSSTDTQYF. The CDR3 coding sequence is TGTGCCGGAGGGCCTACCTCTAGCACAGATACGCAGTATTTT.

A remark on this clone: One junction end does not reproduce the germline sequence, and a read error may be involved. The rearrangement links TRBV28 to TRBJ2-7; 7 bases match TRBD2. This CDR3 is built from 14 residues. The germline CDR1 and CDR2 sequences are MDHEN and SYDVKM. CDR3 DNA: TGTGCCAGCAGTTTCCGGGAGGACGTATACGAGCGGTACTTC. Translating gives CASSFREDVYERYF.

The chain has TRBV29-1 and TRBJ2-1; 10 nucleotides align to TRBD1. The V and J ends lost 7 bases and 9 bases, in that order; junction bases with no gene match: 9. The CDR3 has 13 amino acids. From germline, CDR1 is SQVTM and CDR2 ANQGSEA. The CDR3: CSAGTGDGGEQFF. DNA for the CDR3: TGCAGCGCCGGGACAGGGGATGGTGGTGAGCAGTTCTTC.

The rearrangement joins TRBV7-9 to TRBJ2-1; D remains unclear. The V and J ends lost 6 bases and 0 bases respectively, with 18 bases between them. The CDR3 has 17 residues. Germline-derived CDR1 and CDR2 are SEHNR and FQNEAQ (reference sequence). The CDR3 DNA is TGTGCCAGCAGGGATCACAACACCGGTCTCTCCTACAATGAGCAGTTCTTC. Translated, it gives CASRDHNTGLSYNEQFF.

As to this clone: Mismatch with germline at one junction end may stem from a read error. The rearrangement joins TRBV5-1 to TRBJ1-2; 9 bases line up with TRBD1. The CDR3 runs 13 residues. The germline gives CDR1 SGHRS, CDR2 YFSETQ. In DNA, the CDR3 is TGCGCCAGCACCTTGGACAGGGGAGGTGGCTACACCTTC. Protein product: CASTLDRGGGYTF.

The chain uses TRBV7-3 and TRBJ2-5, with D uncertain. The CDR3 is 14 amino acids. Germline loops: CDR1 SGHTA, CDR2 FQGTGA. Trimming took off 0 bases at V and 7 bases at J, with 12 bases between the two ends. CDR3 DNA: TGTGCCAGCAGCTTAACCCAATCGATTGTGACCCAGTACTTC. This translates into CASSLTQSIVTQYF.

This chain uses TRBV7-9 with TRBJ2-7; D is tentatively TRBD1 or TRBD2 (5 bases each). The germline V and J ends were trimmed by 3 bases and 6 bases, with 6 bases remaining between them. Looked up from germline, CDR1 is SEHNR and CDR2 is FQNEAQ (reference sequence). The CDR3 has 11 residues. The CDR3 reads CASSLGPEQYF. DNA of the CDR3: TGTGCCAGCAGCTTGGGACCCGAGCAGTACTTC.

The CDR3 DNA sequence: TGTGCAAGTCGCTTGATAGTGGACAGGGGCCACGGAAGGGCTCCCTACGAGCAGTACTTC. It yields the protein CASRLIVDRGHGRAPYEQYF. This sequence joins TRBV12-2 and TRBJ2-7; TRBD1, the table's D call, lacks a check against the DNA. TRBV12-2 is shown as a pseudogene. The CDR3 has 20 amino acids.

This chain joins TRBV27 and TRBJ1-6, with TRBD1 identical over 8 bases. V lost 5 bases to trimming and J lost 10 bases; unmatched junction nucleotides: 10. The CDR3 sequence is 15 residues long. CDR1 MNHEY and CDR2 SMNVEV come from the germline V gene (reference sequence). CDR3 in amino acids: CASSPTGAAGSPLHF. In DNA form, the CDR3 reads TGTGCCAGCAGTCCGACAGGGGCGGCCGGCTCACCCCTCCACTTT.

This chain connects TRBV28 to TRBJ1-2; 7 bases agree with TRBD1. The CDR3 spans 14 residues. V lost 3 bases, J lost 4 bases, and 5 bases stayed unmatched. Germline V lookup: CDR1 MDHEN, CDR2 SYDVKM. As DNA, the CDR3 is TGTGCCAGCAGTTTCCCCCCAGGGGGCTATGGCTACACCTTC. This sequence encodes CASSFPPGGYGYTF.

The chain uses TRBV27 and TRBJ1-4; 7 bases are a match to TRBD1. This CDR3 spans 17 amino acids. Germline V gene sequence: CDR1 MNHEY, CDR2 SMNVEV (reference sequence). With V trimmed by 2 bases and J by 5 bases, 11 bases remained unmatched. The chain's CDR3 is CASSLGFNRGRNEKLFF. DNA for the CDR3: TGTGCCAGCAGTTTAGGTTTTAACAGGGGTAGGAATGAAAAACTGTTTTTT.

The chain combines TRBV7-3 with TRBJ2-6; a possible D gene is TRBD2 (6 bases). V lost 1 base to trimming and J lost 0 bases, with 10 bases between them. This CDR3 is built from 17 residues. The germline V gene has CDR1 SGHTA and CDR2 FQGTGA. As DNA, the CDR3 is TGTGCCAGCAGCTTAAGGGCGGGGCTCTCTGGGGCCAACGTCCTGACTTTC. It is translated as CASSLRAGLSGANVLTF. Variable domain in full (rest from reference TRBV7-3 and TRBJ2-6): GAGVSQTPSNKVTEKGKYVELRCDPISGHTALYWYRQSLGQGPEFLIYFQGTGAADDSGLPNDRFFAVRPEGSVSTLKIQRTERGDSAVYLCASSLRAGLSGANVLTFGAGSRLTVL.

This chain links TRBV6-2 or TRBV6-3 with TRBJ2-1; 8 bases align to TRBD1. V shed 0 bases, J shed 3 bases, and the junction held 4 bases outside the gene matches. The CDR3 is made up of 16 amino acids. CDR1 MNHEY and CDR2 SVGEGT come from the germline V gene. The CDR3 DNA sequence: TGTGCCAGCAGTTACTCGGGGACAGGAGACTACAATGAGCAGTTCTTC. This encodes CASSYSGTGDYNEQFF.

The genes are TRBV12-5 and TRBJ2-7; D is unresolved. The germline CDR1 and CDR2 sequences are LGHNT and FRNRAP. The CDR3 loop spans 12 amino acids. Trimming stripped 0 bases from V and 0 bases from J, with 0 bases between. CDR3 protein: CASGLVSYEQYF. The CDR3, as DNA: TGTGCTAGTGGTTTGGTCTCCTACGAGCAGTACTTC.

V gene TRBV7-9 combines with J gene TRBJ2-1; D is tentatively TRBD1 or TRBD2 (5 bases each). Trimming took off 8 bases at V and 3 bases at J, with 14 bases between the two ends. The CDR3 is 14 amino acids. Looked up from germline, CDR1 is SEHNR and CDR2 is FQNEAQ (reference sequence). The CDR3 sequence is CASLSGTLYNEQFF. DNA of the CDR3: TGTGCCAGCCTTTCCGGGACCCTCTACAATGAGCAGTTCTTC.

The chain links TRBV20-1 to TRBJ1-2; D unresolved. CDR1 and CDR2 from the germline V gene are DFQATT and SNEGSKA (reference sequence). The CDR3 is made up of 12 amino acids. V was cut by 3 bases and J by 4 bases, with 9 bases left in between. CDR3 nucleotide sequence: TGCAGTGCTAGTAGGCAGATCTATGGCTACACCTTC. Translation gives CSASRQIYGYTF.

V is TRBV13 and J is TRBJ1-6; D is undetermined. V lost 5 bases to trimming and J lost 10 bases, with 15 bases between them. Looked up from germline, CDR1 is PRHDT and CDR2 is FYEKMQ (reference sequence). CDR3 length equals 14 residues. The CDR3 region is CASSPRGVESPLHF. CDR3 nucleotide sequence: TGTGCCAGCAGCCCGCGGGGAGTGGAGTCACCCCTCCACTTT.

This chain connects TRBV5-1 to TRBJ1-4; D gene ambiguous. Between the trimmed V and J ends, which lost 1 base and 3 bases, there was a span of 4 bases. The CDR3 sequence is 13 residues long. Germline V gene data show CDR1 as SGHRS and CDR2 as YFSETQ. As DNA, the CDR3 is TGCGCCAGCAGCTTGACGGCTAATGAAAAACTGTTTTTT. Translating it yields CASSLTANEKLFF.

The chain links TRBV28 to TRBJ1-2; tentative D call: TRBD1 (6 bases). The V end was cut by 2 bases, the J end by 6 bases, with 13 bases between. The CDR3 totals 14 residues. The germline V gene encodes CDR1 MDHEN and CDR2 SYDVKM. The CDR3 loop reads CASSLRRRGHGYTF. In nucleotides, the CDR3 is TGTGCCAGCAGTTTACGGCGCAGGGGCCATGGCTACACCTTC.

V gene TRBV6-4 combines with J gene TRBJ2-1; D might be TRBD2 (6 bases). V lost 4 bases to trimming and J lost 7 bases, with 20 bases between them. The germline gives CDR1 MRHNA, CDR2 SNTAGT. The length of the CDR3 is 16 residues. The CDR3 nucleotides read TGTGCCAGCAGTGCCCCCGTTACGGGAGTATTAAATGAGCAGTTCTTC. Amino acids: CASSAPVTGVLNEQFF.

This sequence joins TRBV19 and TRBJ1-5; D perhaps matches TRBD1 (5 bases). There are 12 residues in the CDR3. V lost 10 bases and J 8 bases, leaving 15 bases between the germline ends. Germline values: CDR1 LNHDA, CDR2 SQIVND (reference sequence). The CDR3 DNA sequence: TGTGCCACCAGGGACCCCAGTGAGCCCCAGCATTTT. As protein: CATRDPSEPQHF.

The chain has TRBV5-8 and TRBJ2-1; no reliable D call. The CDR3 is 12 residues long. CDR1 and CDR2 from the germline V gene are SGHTS and YDEGEE. V lost 0 bases and J 9 bases, leaving 7 bases between the germline ends. The CDR3 DNA follows: TGTGCCAGCAGCTTGGGTGTTAGTGAGCAGTTCTTC. As protein: CASSLGVSEQFF.

In its sample, this clone was seen a few times. V and J are TRBV4-1 and TRBJ2-6; 8 positions match TRBD1. The junction had 4 bases not matched to a gene; V was cut back by 4 bases and J by 2 bases. CDR3 length: 16 residues. Germline CDR1 MGHRA, CDR2 YSYEKL. This CDR3 is CASSLGQGAGANVLTF. CDR3 sequence (DNA): TGCGCCAGCAGCCTCGGACAGGGTGCTGGGGCCAACGTCCTGACTTTC.